The sequence of this T cell receptor (beta chain) was determined in a study of blood T cell repertoires in COVID-19. Across the study: Material from acute and convalescent COVID-19 was sourced from the United States, Italy and Spain. PBMCs, B-cell-depleted T cells, or T cells provided the cDNA or gDNA that made up the material.

The CDR3 is 14 residues long. V was shortened by 2 bases and J by 0 bases, with 8 bases between the two germline ends. From germline, CDR1 is LGHDT and CDR2 YNNKEL (reference sequence). Original data processing: Reference gene primer amplification gave nucleated cell count estimates. Sequencing used immunoSEQ multiplex PCR; TCRdb keeps in-frame clones, though not all of them. V and J calls and clone size are given by that table; D and trimming were obtained from the DNA. The repertoire holds about 440,000 clones, with around nine tenths as singletons. The sequenced sample consisted of peripheral blood. The clonotype was recovered from a woman aged 30 to 39 with acute or convalescent COVID-19. The chain is built from TRBV3-1 (or the pseudogene TRBV3-2) and TRBJ2-7; no definite D call. The CDR3 DNA follows: TGTGCCAGCAGCCAAAAACTTGGCTCCTACGAGCAGTACTTC. Its protein product is CASSQKLGSYEQYF.